This TCR beta chain was sequenced for a study of shared clonotypes between healthy human individuals (dated by TCRdb to about 2020). A note on the overall study: A couple of women and three men aged 18 to 49 years were included in the cohort. For each donor, CD4 naive and CD4 memory were each run on three plates, CD8 naive on two plates, and CD8 memory on one plate. Blood TCR repertoires of five healthy adults were deeply sequenced to estimate repertoire size and the extent of clonotype sharing between individuals. To increase sequencing depth and limit assay-specific biases, TCR repertoire library preparation and sequencing were carried out by different laboratories using diverse techniques. Between about 0.8 and 8.9 billion PBMCs per donor were obtained by leukapheresis.

Study-level results and caveats: Estimated clonotype richness was generally larger for naive than for memory subsets. Sharing across several donors was observed for around 4.8% of naive CD4, over 3% of naive CD8, around 2.5% of memory CD4, and over 0.3% of memory CD8 clonotypes. Compared with non-shared clonotypes, clonotypes shared by all four sorted-subset donors had higher generation probabilities. Pairwise subsampling indicated that sequencing depth was expected to affect the degree of clonotype sharing among donors. Incomplete sequencing was indicated by rarefaction of sorted-subset datasets, despite the large sequencing depth. Sampling was restricted to blood, and TCR repertoires in tissues likely differ from the TCR repertoires found in blood. Because the study included a small number of donors, the genetic and exposure-history diversity represented was limited.

The junction shows trimming of 4 bases on V and 7 bases on J, plus 15 bases between the germline ends. Including cysteine and phenylalanine, the CDR3 has 13 amino acids. Only the CDR3 region is kept as DNA, spanning 39 bases read in frame from base 1. The germline V gene yields SGHDT for CDR1 and YYEEEE for CDR2. Using the deep immunoSEQ assay, TCR CDR3 regions were amplified from genomic DNA by multiplex PCR. Extracted genomic DNA from each cell subset was distributed evenly across all wells of several immunoSEQ 96-well plates, and each plate was treated as a replicate. For sorted subsets, approximately 190 ng of genomic DNA, equivalent to tens of thousands of T cell genomes, went into each replicate PCR. Purified libraries were measured with a Qubit 3.0 fluorometer, size-checked on a Bioanalyzer 2100, and measured again with the KAPA Library Quantification kit. Every immunoSEQ 96-well plate was sequenced on a separate single-read 150-cycle Illumina NextSeq 550 flow cell. On the study's bioinformatics: Because the immunoSEQ output held only junctional sequences and lacked quality scores, the filtering could not match the filtering applied to full-length reads. Sequences were annotated with PyIR, a Python wrapper for IgBLAST v1.9, using IMGT germline references to assign V/J genes and CDR3. Any read was removed if the V/J assignment was weak (E-value above 1e-6), the CDR3 was missing, or the read contained stop codons, out-of-frame junctions, or ambiguous translated residues. V3J clonotypes were defined as sequences sharing an identical inferred V gene, J gene, and CDR3 amino acid sequence. The percentage overlap between two repertoires was calculated by dividing the number of shared unique clonotypes by the size of the smaller repertoire. Repertoire richness was assessed with RTK rarefaction, the Chao1 estimator, and Recon v2.1 estimates of unobserved clonotypes. For all TCRbeta clonotypes obtained by the gDNA method from several donors, generation probabilities were computed with OLGA. Drawn from immuneACCESS, this table holds only the in-frame rearrangements with V and J called that TCRdb kept. Clones are partly lost; checked studies trace under half to an unresolved V gene and leave the rest unexplained. D and trimming come from the DNA, and the V and J calls and clone size come from that table. This sample comprises roughly 2,000,000 clones, about 95% of them detected only once. Approximately 1% of the sample goes to the ten largest clones.

About this clone: The specificity of this receptor is unknown. No per-base quality is available; no much larger clone lies one base away.

CD8 naive samples were obtained by positive selection for CCR7 among CD45RO-negative cells, yielding a CD45RA+CCR7+ population from which TemRA cells were excluded. Donors were healthy HIV-negative adults with no recently reported acute infections or vaccinations. Every donor was a Caucasian adult residing in Nashville, Tennessee, USA. After blood collection by leukapheresis, PBMCs were isolated using Ficoll-Histopaque density gradient centrifugation and then cryopreserved in the vapor phase of liquid nitrogen. Analytical flow cytometry was used to check the purity and quantity of every magnetically sorted T cell population. Each sorted fraction had its genomic DNA isolated and then quantified by UV absorbance on a Nanodrop 2000c.

This sequence was found in a man aged 18 to 30 in good health. The material sequenced was naive CD8+ T cells sorted from blood. The cell subset or site label corresponds to: CD45RA+CCR7+. The chain links TRBV5-6 with TRBJ2-7, with no confidently assigned D gene. The DNA is TGTGCCAGCAGCCCGAACCCCTCCCTAGAGCAGTACTTC. It encodes CASSPNPSLEQYF.